This T cell receptor beta chain was sequenced for a study of blood T cell repertoires in COVID-19. Study information: Both acute and convalescent COVID-19 samples were obtained from the United States, Italy and Spain. T cells, B-cell-depleted T cells, or PBMCs supplied cDNA or gDNA.

In the source study's methods: Reference gene primer amplification yielded estimated nucleated cell counts. Repertoires were generated with immunoSEQ multiplex PCR, while TCRdb's copy carries only in-frame clones and drops some. The DNA gave D and trimming, while V, J and clone size come from that table. The repertoire has over 85,000 clones, around 88% of them found once; the top ten carry under 8%. Trimming took 8 bases from V and 4 from J, leaving 8 bases between them. The CDR3 is made up of 11 amino acids. This sequence was found in a man between 60 and 75 years old with acute or convalescent COVID-19. Sequences were obtained from peripheral blood. V and J are TRBV12-3 or TRBV12-4 and TRBJ1-2; TRBD1 is a possible D gene (5 bases). The DNA of the CDR3 is TGTGCCAGCGGGGGGAGCTATGGCTACACCTTC. It yields the protein CASGGSYGYTF.